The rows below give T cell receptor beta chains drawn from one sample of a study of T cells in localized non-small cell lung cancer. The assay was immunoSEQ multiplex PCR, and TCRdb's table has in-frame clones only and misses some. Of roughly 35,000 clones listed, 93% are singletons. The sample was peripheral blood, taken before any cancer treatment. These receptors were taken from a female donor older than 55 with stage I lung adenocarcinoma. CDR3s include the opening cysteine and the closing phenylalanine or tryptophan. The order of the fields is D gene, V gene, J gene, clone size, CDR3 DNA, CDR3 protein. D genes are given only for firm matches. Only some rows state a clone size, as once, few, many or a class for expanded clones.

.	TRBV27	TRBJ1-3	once	TGTGCCAGCAGTCCTCACAGTGGAAACACCATATATTTT	CASSPHSGNTIYF
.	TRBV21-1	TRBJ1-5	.	TGTGCCAGCAGCAAAGAGAAAGGTGGGCCCCAGCATTTT	CASSKEKGGPQHF
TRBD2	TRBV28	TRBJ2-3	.	TGTGCCAGCATTAGCGGGACTAGGGGCACAGATACGCAGTATTTT	CASISGTRGTDTQYF
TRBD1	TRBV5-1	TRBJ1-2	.	TGCGCCAGCAGCCACGGGACAGCCGGATTTGCTAACTATGGCTACACCTTC	CASSHGTAGFANYGYTF
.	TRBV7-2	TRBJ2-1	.	TGTGCCAGCAGCCGCAGGGTGTCCGGGGGAAGCTCCTACAATGAGCAGTTCTTC	CASSRRVSGGSSYNEQFF
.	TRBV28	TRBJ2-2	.	TGTGCCAGCAGTTTAGGGGGGCGAAACACCGGGGAGCTGTTTTTT	CASSLGGRNTGELFF
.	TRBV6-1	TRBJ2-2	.	TGTGCCAGCAGTGAAGAGAGAGCGAACACCGGGGAGCTGTTTTTT	CASSEERANTGELFF
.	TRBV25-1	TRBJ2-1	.	TGTGCCAGCAGTGCCAATACTATCCTCCGGTACAATGAGCAGTTCTTC	CASSANTILRYNEQFF
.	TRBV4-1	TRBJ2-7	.	TGCGCCAGCAGCATACGGGGGCAGGGGGGCTCCTACGAGCAGTACTTC	CASSIRGQGGSYEQYF
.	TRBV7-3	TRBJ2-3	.	TGTGCCAGCAGCCTAAATCCGGACTCCAGCACAGATACGCAGTATTTT	CASSLNPDSSTDTQYF
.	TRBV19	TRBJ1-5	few	TGTGCCAGTAGGTACCGGGACCTCAATCAGCCCCAGCATTTT	CASRYRDLNQPQHF
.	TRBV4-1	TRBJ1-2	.	TGCGCCAGCAGCCCTCTTGGGGGGCCGGGTGGCTACACCTTC	CASSPLGGPGGYTF
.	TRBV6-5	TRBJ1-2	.	TGTGCCAGCAGTCAGGATCAGGGAAGGGCTTTCGGCTACACCTTC	CASSQDQGRAFGYTF
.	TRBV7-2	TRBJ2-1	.	TGTGCCAGCAGCGCGGAGGGACTTCGTAACAATGAGCAGTTCTTC	CASSAEGLRNNEQFF
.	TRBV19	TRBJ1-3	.	TGTGCCAGTAGTGGCTCGGGTCCGGGGAAAGGAAACACCATATATTTT	CASSGSGPGKGNTIYF
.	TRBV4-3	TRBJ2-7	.	TGCGCCAGCAGCCAAGGTCGAACAGTCTCCTACGAGCAGTACTTC	CASSQGRTVSYEQYF
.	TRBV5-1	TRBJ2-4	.	TGCGCCAGCACGATACCGACAGTCGGTCCCAACATTCAGTACTTC	CASTIPTVGPNIQYF
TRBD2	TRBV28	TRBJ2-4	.	TGTGCCAGCCGGCGGGCGGGGGGCTTGGAAGCCAAAAACATTCAGTACTTC	CASRRAGGLEAKNIQYF
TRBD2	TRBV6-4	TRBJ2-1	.	TGTGCCAGCAGTGAAGGAAGCGGGGGGGCCGATGAGCAGTTCTTC	CASSEGSGGADEQFF
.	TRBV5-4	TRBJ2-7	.	TGTGCCAGCAGCTTTGACCTCGGAAGCTCCTACGAGCAGTACTTC	CASSFDLGSSYEQYF
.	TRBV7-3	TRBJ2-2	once	TGTGCCAGCAGCTTAAGCGGCGGCACCGGGGAGCTGTTTTTT	CASSLSGGTGELFF
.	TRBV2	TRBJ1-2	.	TGTGCCAGCCGGGCTGATTATGGCTACACCTTC	CASRADYGYTF
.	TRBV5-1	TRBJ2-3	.	TGCGCCAGCAGCTTGGGTTCAGGGCATAGCACAGATACGCAGTATTTT	CASSLGSGHSTDTQYF
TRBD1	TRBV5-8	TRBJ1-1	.	TGTGCCAGCAGCACCAGACAGGGCAACACTGAAGCTTTCTTT	CASSTRQGNTEAFF
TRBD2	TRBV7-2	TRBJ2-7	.	TGTGCCAGCAGCTTAGGACTAGCGGGGGGTGTTATCGAGCAGTACTTC	CASSLGLAGGVIEQYF
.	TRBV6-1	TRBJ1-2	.	TGTGCCAGCAGCACTGACTACTCGCAGGGCTACACCTTC	CASSTDYSQGYTF
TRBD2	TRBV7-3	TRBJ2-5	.	TGTGCCAGCAGCAGCGGGATTGCCGAGACCCAGTACTTC	CASSSGIAETQYF
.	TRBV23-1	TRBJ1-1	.	TGCGCCAGCAGTCAACCGCGGAAAATGAACACTGAAGCTTTCTTT	CASSQPRKMNTEAFF
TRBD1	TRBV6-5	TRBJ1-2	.	TGTGCCAGCAGTGTACAGGGGGCGCTGGGCTACACCTTC	CASSVQGALGYTF
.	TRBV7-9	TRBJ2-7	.	TGTGCCAGCAGCCAGCATGGGATCGAGCAGTACTTC	CASSQHGIEQYF
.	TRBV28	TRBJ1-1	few	TGTGCCAGCAGTTTACGGACAGCAATGAACACTGAAGCTTTCTTT	CASSLRTAMNTEAFF
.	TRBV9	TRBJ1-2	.	TGTGCCAGCACTTTAACAGGTCGGGGCTACACCTTC	CASTLTGRGYTF
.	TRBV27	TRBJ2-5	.	TGTGCCAGCAGTGGGAGAACCCAAGAGACCCAGTACTTC	CASSGRTQETQYF
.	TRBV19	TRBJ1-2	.	TGTGCCAGTAGCCTAGAACAGGCAGCCTATGGCTACACCTTC	CASSLEQAAYGYTF
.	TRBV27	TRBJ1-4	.	TGTGCCAGCAAGATGGGAGGAGGGTATGAAAAACTGTTTTTT	CASKMGGGYEKLFF
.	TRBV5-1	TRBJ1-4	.	TGCGCCAGCTCGCCCCTAACCACGGGGGAAAAACTGTTTTTT	CASSPLTTGEKLFF
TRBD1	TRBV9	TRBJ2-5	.	TGTGCCAGCAGCGCGCGACAGGGGCAAGAGACCCAGTACTTC	CASSARQGQETQYF
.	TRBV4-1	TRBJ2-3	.	TGCGCCAGCAGCCAAGATCGGGGGGCAATGGGAGATACGCAGTATTTT	CASSQDRGAMGDTQYF
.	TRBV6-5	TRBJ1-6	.	TGTGCCAGCAGGGGGACCGATTCACCCCTCCACTTT	CASRGTDSPLHF
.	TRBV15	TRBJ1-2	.	TGTGCCACCAGCAGAGATCTCGTGCCCTCCGGTCTTTATGGCTACACCTTC	CATSRDLVPSGLYGYTF
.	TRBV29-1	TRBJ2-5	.	TGCAGCGTTTACAGGGATGAGACCCAGTACTTC	CSVYRDETQYF
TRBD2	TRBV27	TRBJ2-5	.	TGTGCCAGCAGCTCACTAGCGGGGGGGCAAGAGACCCAGTACTTC	CASSSLAGGQETQYF
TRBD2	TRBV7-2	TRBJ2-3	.	TGTGCCAGCAGCCTCGGGGGGGTCAACACAGATACGCAGTATTTT	CASSLGGVNTDTQYF
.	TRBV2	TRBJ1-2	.	TGTGCCAGCAGTGAAGGTGGGAGGGGAAGTTGGGCAGGCTACACCTTC	CASSEGGRGSWAGYTF
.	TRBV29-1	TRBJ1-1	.	TGCAGCGTTGATGGTGATGGGACTGAAGCTTTCTTT	CSVDGDGTEAFF
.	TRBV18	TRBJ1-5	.	TGTGCCAGCTCACCTTATGGAGTTAGCAATCAGCCCCAGCATTTT	CASSPYGVSNQPQHF
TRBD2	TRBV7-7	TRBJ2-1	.	TGTGCCAGCAGCCCTAGCCTAGCGGGAGTTTCCTACAATGAGCAGTTCTTC	CASSPSLAGVSYNEQFF
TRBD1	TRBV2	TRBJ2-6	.	TGTGCCAGCACTAGGGACAGGGGAGGCGGGGCCAACGTCCTGACTTTC	CASTRDRGGGANVLTF
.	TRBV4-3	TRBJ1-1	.	TGCGCCAGCAGCCAAGATAGGGGGTCCACTGAAGCTTTCTTT	CASSQDRGSTEAFF
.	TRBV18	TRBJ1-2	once	TGTGCCAGCTCACCAAGGGAGTTTAACTATGGCTACACCTTC	CASSPREFNYGYTF
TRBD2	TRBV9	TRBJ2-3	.	TGTGCCAGCAGCTATGGACTAGCGGGGGAGACCACGCAGTATTTT	CASSYGLAGETTQYF
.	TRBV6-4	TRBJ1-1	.	TGTGCCAGCAGCGCACAGGGGAACACTGAAGCTTTCTTT	CASSAQGNTEAFF
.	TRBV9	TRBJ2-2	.	TGTGCCAGCAGCGAACGGGGGAACACCGGGGAGCTGTTTTTT	CASSERGNTGELFF
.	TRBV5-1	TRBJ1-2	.	TGCGCCAGCAGCTTGGAAGGCCATGGCTACACCTTC	CASSLEGHGYTF
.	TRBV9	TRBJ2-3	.	TGTGCCAGCAGCGTAATTGGAGATACGCAGTATTTT	CASSVIGDTQYF
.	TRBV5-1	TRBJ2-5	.	TGCGCCAGCAGCTTGACCTTGGACCCTGCTGAGACCCAGTACTTC	CASSLTLDPAETQYF